This record looks at one T cell receptor beta chain sequence and its context. The data were taken from a study of blood T cells in healthy people across ages. Primed by a sample-barcoded 5' primer and a J-beta primer mix, a second PCR proceeded for 7 to 11 cycles. Researchers report that a template-switch adaptor with 12 random nucleotides tagged each cDNA molecule. TCRdb reanalysed the 5' RACE reads using MiXCR and keeps one entry per CDR3 protein. Among under 2,000,000 distinct CDR3 sequences, just under 50% were seen once, and the ten largest hold about 2.1%. Germline-derived CDR1 and CDR2 are SQVTM and ANQGSEA. V dropped 7 bases and J dropped 6 bases, with 18 bases sitting between them. This CDR3 has 13 amino acids.

The clonotype originates from a woman aged 40 to 50 in good health. The chain couples TRBV29-1 to TRBJ1-2; D not resolved. Sequencing was performed on blood. The CDR3: CSASLQLTNGYTF. The CDR3 DNA reads as TGCAGCGCCTCACTACAATTAACAAATGGCTACACCTTC.